This T cell receptor (beta chain) was captured in a study of CD8+CD57+ T cells in acquired aplastic anemia. As for the study in general: Across the sorted CD4+ and CD8+ cells, DNA amounts averaged roughly 3.5 ug. Whole-study findings and limits: Patients showed no significant difference from controls in CD8+ Simpson's diversity.

In the case of this clonotype: Its antigen is not known. At one end, the junction sequence differs from germline, possibly due to a read error.

CDR3 and TCR beta VDJ profiling relied on genomic DNA as the template. TCRdb passed the reads through MiXCR, listing each CDR3 protein once. In the table there are about 220,000 distinct CDR3 sequences, about 37% of which are singletons. This CDR3 region has 13 residues. The germline V gene has CDR1 SGHVS and CDR2 FQNEAQ. V is TRBV7-8 and J is TRBJ1-1, with D hard to call. The origin of this receptor is a human donor in good health, serving as a control. The sequencing input was sorted CD4+, CD8+, or CD8+CD57+ T cells (not recorded which) from PBMCs. CDR3 DNA sequence: TGTGCCAGCAACCCCGTGGGAGACACTGGAGCTTTCTTT. Amino acid sequence: CASNPVGDTGAFF. Complete variable domain (other parts from reference TRBV7-8 and TRBJ1-1): GAGVSQSPRYKVAKRGQDVALRCDPISGHVSLFWYQQALGQGPEFLTYFQNEAQLDKSGLPSDRFFAERPEGSVSTLKIQRTQQEDSAVYLCASNPVGDTGAFFGQGTRLTVV.